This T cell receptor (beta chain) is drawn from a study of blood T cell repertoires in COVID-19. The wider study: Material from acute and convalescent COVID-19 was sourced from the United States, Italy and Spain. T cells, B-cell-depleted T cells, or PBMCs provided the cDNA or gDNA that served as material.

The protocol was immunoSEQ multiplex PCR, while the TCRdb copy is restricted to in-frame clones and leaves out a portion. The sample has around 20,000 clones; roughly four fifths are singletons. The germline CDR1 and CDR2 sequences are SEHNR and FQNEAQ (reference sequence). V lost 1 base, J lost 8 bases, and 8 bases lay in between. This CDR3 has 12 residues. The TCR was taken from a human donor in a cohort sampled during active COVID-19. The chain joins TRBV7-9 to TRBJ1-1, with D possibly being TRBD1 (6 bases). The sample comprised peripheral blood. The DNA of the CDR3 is TGTGCCAGCAGCTTAGTGCAGGGGGAAGCTTTCTTT. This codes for CASSLVQGEAFF.